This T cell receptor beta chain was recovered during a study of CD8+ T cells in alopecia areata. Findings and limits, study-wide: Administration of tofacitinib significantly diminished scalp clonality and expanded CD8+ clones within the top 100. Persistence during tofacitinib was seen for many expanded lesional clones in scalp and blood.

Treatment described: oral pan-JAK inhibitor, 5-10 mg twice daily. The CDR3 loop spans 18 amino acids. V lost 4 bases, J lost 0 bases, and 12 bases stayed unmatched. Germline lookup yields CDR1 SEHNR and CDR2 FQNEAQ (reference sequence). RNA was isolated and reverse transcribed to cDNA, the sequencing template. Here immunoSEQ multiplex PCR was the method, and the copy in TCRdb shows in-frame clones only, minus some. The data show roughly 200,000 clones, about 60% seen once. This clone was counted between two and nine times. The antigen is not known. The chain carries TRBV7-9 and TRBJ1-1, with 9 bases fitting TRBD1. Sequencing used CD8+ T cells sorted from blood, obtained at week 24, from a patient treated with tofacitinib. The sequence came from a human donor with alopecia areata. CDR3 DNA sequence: TGTGCCAGCAGCTCAGGAACCGGGACAGGGAGCTTGAACACTGAAGCTTTCTTT. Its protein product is CASSSGTGTGSLNTEAFF.